Listed below are T cell receptor beta chains from one sample, sequenced in a study of CD8+CD57+ T cells in acquired aplastic anemia. MiXCR was run by TCRdb on the reads, yielding one entry per CDR3 protein. The sample consists of more than 150,000 distinct CDR3 sequences, around 66% of them appearing once. Sequencing was carried out using sorted CD4+, CD8+, or CD8+CD57+ T cells (not recorded which) from PBMCs. These receptors came from a human donor with severe aplastic anemia or a healthy control (not recorded which). Each CDR3 is given with its conserved first and last residue. A D gene is named only where the DNA matches it firmly. Clone size is shown for a subset of rows, as once, few, many or a class of expanded clone.

d_gene: NA; abundance: once; j_gene: TRBJ2-3; v_gene: TRBV6-1; CDR3aa: CASRPAGGLDTQYF; CDR3nt: TGTGCCAGCAGACCCGCCGGAGGGCTAGATACGCAGTATTTT
d_gene: TRBD2; abundance: NA; j_gene: TRBJ2-1; v_gene: TRBV6-6; CDR3aa: CASTGRGVSYNEQFF; CDR3nt: TGTGCCAGCACAGGACGGGGGGTCTCCTACAATGAGCAGTTCTTC
d_gene: NA; abundance: NA; j_gene: TRBJ1-1; v_gene: TRBV7-8; CDR3aa: CASSLKAGNTEAFF; CDR3nt: TGTGCCAGCAGCTTAAAGGCGGGGAACACTGAAGCTTTCTTT
d_gene: TRBD1; abundance: NA; j_gene: TRBJ1-2; v_gene: TRBV7-3; CDR3aa: CASSLMGQGARTNYGYTF; CDR3nt: TGTGCCAGCAGCTTAATGGGACAGGGGGCGAGGACCAACTATGGCTACACCTTT
d_gene: TRBD2; abundance: NA; j_gene: TRBJ2-7; v_gene: TRBV5-1; CDR3aa: CASSLTGGPSYEQYF; CDR3nt: TGCGCCAGCAGCTTGACGGGAGGGCCCTCCTACGAGCAGTACTTC
d_gene: TRBD2; abundance: many; j_gene: TRBJ2-5; v_gene: TRBV6-2/TRBV6-3; CDR3aa: CASSYFPPLAGMETQYF; CDR3nt: TGTGCCAGCAGTTACTTCCCACCTTTAGCGGGGATGGAGACCCAGTACTTC
d_gene: NA; abundance: NA; j_gene: TRBJ1-6; v_gene: TRBV7-9; CDR3aa: CASSSSDLAPLHF; CDR3nt: TGTGCCAGCAGTTCGTCGGACCTCGCACCCCTCCACTTT
d_gene: NA; abundance: NA; j_gene: TRBJ1-6; v_gene: TRBV10-3; CDR3aa: CAISESGLPNSPLHF; CDR3nt: TGTGCCATCAGTGAGTCGGGACTGCCTAATTCACCCCTCCACTTT
d_gene: NA; abundance: NA; j_gene: TRBJ1-2; v_gene: TRBV29-1; CDR3aa: CSGKSGSDYGYTF; CDR3nt: TGCAGCGGAAAAAGCGGGTCGGACTATGGCTACACCTTC
d_gene: TRBD1; abundance: NA; j_gene: TRBJ1-1; v_gene: TRBV5-1; CDR3aa: CASLGTGGAGNTEAFF; CDR3nt: TGCGCCAGCCTGGGGACAGGGGGCGCTGGAAACACTGAAGCTTTCTTT
d_gene: NA; abundance: NA; j_gene: TRBJ1-5; v_gene: TRBV20-1; CDR3aa: CSARGGSENQPQHF; CDR3nt: TGCAGTGCTAGAGGAGGTAGTGAGAATCAGCCCCAGCATTTT
d_gene: TRBD1; abundance: few; j_gene: TRBJ2-7; v_gene: TRBV6-1; CDR3aa: CASSPWTGENYEQYF; CDR3nt: TGTGCCAGCAGCCCATGGACAGGGGAGAATTACGAGCAGTACTTC
d_gene: NA; abundance: NA; j_gene: TRBJ1-1; v_gene: TRBV7-2; CDR3aa: CASSFGRAAFF; CDR3nt: TGTGCCAGCAGCTTTGGCAGGGCAGCTTTCTTT
d_gene: NA; abundance: NA; j_gene: TRBJ2-7; v_gene: TRBV14; CDR3aa: CASSQGISEQYF; CDR3nt: TGTGCCAGCAGCCAAGGGATTAGCGAGCAGTACTTC
d_gene: TRBD1; abundance: few; j_gene: TRBJ2-3; v_gene: TRBV24-1; CDR3aa: CATSARTGGRTDTQYF; CDR3nt: TGTGCCACCAGTGCTCGGACAGGGGGCCGCACAGATACGCAGTATTTT
d_gene: NA; abundance: many; j_gene: TRBJ1-1; v_gene: TRBV5-6; CDR3aa: CASSWGSTEAFF; CDR3nt: TGTGCCAGCAGCTGGGGAAGCACTGAAGCTTTCTTT
d_gene: TRBD1; abundance: NA; j_gene: TRBJ2-3; v_gene: TRBV29-1; CDR3aa: CSATKYAGTGGRSDTQYF; CDR3nt: TGCAGCGCCACCAAGTACGCGGGGACAGGGGGCAGGTCAGATACGCAGTATTTT
d_gene: NA; abundance: NA; j_gene: TRBJ2-7; v_gene: TRBV25-1; CDR3aa: CASSVGSPYEQYF; CDR3nt: TGTGCCAGCAGTGTCGGGAGTCCTTACGAGCAGTACTTC
d_gene: TRBD1; abundance: NA; j_gene: TRBJ2-1; v_gene: TRBV5-1; CDR3aa: CASRRTGDAYNEQFF; CDR3nt: TGCGCCAGCAGACGCACAGGGGACGCCTACAATGAGCAGTTCTTC
d_gene: NA; abundance: NA; j_gene: TRBJ2-7; v_gene: TRBV10-3; CDR3aa: CAISRGLAYEQYF; CDR3nt: TGTGCCATCAGTCGGGGCCTAGCCTACGAGCAGTACTTC
d_gene: NA; abundance: NA; j_gene: TRBJ1-2; v_gene: TRBV9; CDR3aa: CASSALDMSGYTF; CDR3nt: TGTGCCAGCAGCGCACTCGACATGAGTGGCTACACCTTC
d_gene: TRBD1; abundance: NA; j_gene: TRBJ1-2; v_gene: TRBV5-1; CDR3aa: CASSFGQGTRYGYTF; CDR3nt: TGCGCCAGCAGCTTCGGACAGGGGACCCGCTATGGCTACACCTTC
d_gene: NA; abundance: NA; j_gene: TRBJ2-2; v_gene: TRBV29-1; CDR3aa: CGAAGWNRELFF; CDR3nt: TGCGGCGCTGCGGGTTGGAACAGGGAGCTGTTTTTT
d_gene: TRBD2; abundance: few; j_gene: TRBJ2-1; v_gene: TRBV20-1; CDR3aa: CSASGEREGRNEQFF; CDR3nt: TGCAGTGCCAGTGGGGAGCGGGAGGGACGCAATGAGCAGTTCTTC
d_gene: TRBD2; abundance: few; j_gene: TRBJ2-7; v_gene: TRBV20-1; CDR3aa: CSALTSGNSYEQYF; CDR3nt: TGCAGTGCTCTTACTAGCGGGAACTCCTACGAGCAGTACTTC
d_gene: NA; abundance: many; j_gene: TRBJ2-7; v_gene: TRBV4-3; CDR3aa: CASSQDRADFYEQYF; CDR3nt: TGCGCCAGCAGCCAAGACAGGGCCGATTTCTACGAGCAGTACTTC
d_gene: TRBD2; abundance: medium-sized; j_gene: TRBJ2-7; v_gene: TRBV4-2; CDR3aa: CASSQDETSGNEQYF; CDR3nt: TGTGCCAGCAGCCAAGATGAGACTAGCGGAAACGAGCAGTACTTC
d_gene: TRBD2; abundance: many; j_gene: TRBJ2-1; v_gene: TRBV9; CDR3aa: CASSVESGGAYNEQFF; CDR3nt: TGTGCCAGCAGCGTAGAAAGCGGGGGGGCCTACAATGAGCAGTTCTTC
d_gene: NA; abundance: many; j_gene: TRBJ2-6; v_gene: TRBV10-3; CDR3aa: CAISESTAGANVLTF; CDR3nt: TGTGCCATCAGTGAGTCGACAGCTGGGGCCAACGTCCTGACTTTC
d_gene: TRBD1; abundance: many; j_gene: TRBJ2-7; v_gene: TRBV19; CDR3aa: CASSSPDRGTSYEQYF; CDR3nt: TGTGCCAGTAGTAGCCCGGACAGGGGTACCTCCTACGAGCAGTACTTC
d_gene: NA; abundance: NA; j_gene: TRBJ1-5; v_gene: TRBV2; CDR3aa: CASSGGEDVNQPQHF; CDR3nt: TGTGCCAGCAGTGGAGGGGAGGACGTCAATCAGCCCCAGCATTTT
d_gene: NA; abundance: few; j_gene: TRBJ2-5; v_gene: TRBV7-8; CDR3aa: CASSLVKETQYF; CDR3nt: TGTGCCAGCAGCTTGGTAAAAGAGACCCAGTACTTC
d_gene: NA; abundance: NA; j_gene: TRBJ2-7; v_gene: TRBV19; CDR3aa: CASSMRRPGNYEQYF; CDR3nt: TGTGCCAGTAGTATGCGGAGACCGGGGAACTACGAGCAGTACTTC
d_gene: NA; abundance: NA; j_gene: TRBJ1-6; v_gene: TRBV20-1; CDR3aa: CSARVLNSPLHF; CDR3nt: TGCAGTGCTAGAGTCTTAAATTCACCCCTCCACTTT
d_gene: NA; abundance: NA; j_gene: TRBJ2-1; v_gene: TRBV10-3; CDR3aa: CAISESIGTYYEQFF; CDR3nt: TGTGCCATCAGTGAGTCGATTGGGACTTACTATGAGCAGTTCTTC
d_gene: TRBD1; abundance: NA; j_gene: TRBJ1-2; v_gene: TRBV19; CDR3aa: CASSFDRGTSYGYTF; CDR3nt: TGTGCCAGTAGTTTCGACAGGGGGACGTCCTATGGCTACACCTTC
d_gene: NA; abundance: NA; j_gene: TRBJ2-5; v_gene: TRBV7-9; CDR3aa: CASSLAVETQYF; CDR3nt: TGTGCCAGCAGCTTGGCAGTCGAGACCCAGTACTTC
d_gene: TRBD1; abundance: once; j_gene: TRBJ1-2; v_gene: TRBV10-3; CDR3aa: CASSSRGQGADGYTF; CDR3nt: TGTGCCAGCAGCTCAAGGGGTCAGGGGGCGGATGGCTACACCTTC
d_gene: NA; abundance: NA; j_gene: TRBJ2-5; v_gene: TRBV20-1; CDR3aa: CSAREPRSQETQYF; CDR3nt: TGCAGTGCTAGAGAGCCTAGATCCCAAGAGACCCAGTACTTC
d_gene: TRBD1; abundance: many; j_gene: TRBJ2-7; v_gene: TRBV4-3; CDR3aa: CASSPGTGGTYEQYF; CDR3nt: TGCGCCAGCAGCCCCGGGACAGGGGGAACTTACGAGCAGTACTTC
d_gene: NA; abundance: few; j_gene: TRBJ2-5; v_gene: TRBV28; CDR3aa: CASAPGLRLETQYF; CDR3nt: TGTGCCAGTGCACCGGGGCTGCGATTGGAGACCCAGTACTTC
d_gene: TRBD1; abundance: many; j_gene: TRBJ2-3; v_gene: TRBV11-3; CDR3aa: CASSLDSDPGTGGPDTQYF; CDR3nt: TGTGCCAGCAGCTTAGATTCGGATCCGGGGACAGGGGGCCCAGATACGCAGTATTTT
d_gene: NA; abundance: once; j_gene: TRBJ1-4; v_gene: TRBV7-9; CDR3aa: CASSLTSGARGEKLFF; CDR3nt: TGTGCCAGCAGCTTGACGTCGGGGGCGCGTGGTGAAAAACTGTTTTTT
d_gene: TRBD1; abundance: NA; j_gene: TRBJ1-2; v_gene: TRBV5-1; CDR3aa: CASSLTGEVGYGYTF; CDR3nt: TGCGCCAGCAGCTTGACAGGGGAAGTTGGCTATGGCTACACCTTC
d_gene: NA; abundance: many; j_gene: TRBJ2-3; v_gene: TRBV5-1; CDR3aa: CASSLAVGAGTDTQYF; CDR3nt: TGCGCCAGCAGCTTGGCCGTGGGGGCCGGCACAGATACGCAGTATTTT
d_gene: NA; abundance: NA; j_gene: TRBJ2-7; v_gene: TRBV5-6; CDR3aa: CASSFATVSYEQYF; CDR3nt: TGTGCCAGCAGCTTTGCGACTGTGTCCTACGAGCAGTACTTC
d_gene: TRBD1; abundance: NA; j_gene: TRBJ2-1; v_gene: TRBV10-1; CDR3aa: CASSDLDRGPYNEQFF; CDR3nt: TGCGCCAGCAGTGACCTTGACAGGGGACCCTACAATGAGCAGTTCTTC
d_gene: NA; abundance: NA; j_gene: TRBJ1-1; v_gene: TRBV9; CDR3aa: CASSAGSTTEAFF; CDR3nt: TGTGCCAGCAGCGCAGGGTCGACCACTGAAGCTTTCTTT
d_gene: NA; abundance: many; j_gene: TRBJ1-2; v_gene: TRBV19; CDR3aa: CASQGPYGYTF; CDR3nt: TGTGCCAGTCAAGGTCCTTATGGCTACACCTTC
d_gene: NA; abundance: NA; j_gene: TRBJ2-5; v_gene: TRBV7-6; CDR3aa: CASSAERAQETQYF; CDR3nt: TGTGCCAGCAGCGCGGAGAGGGCCCAAGAGACCCAGTACTTC
d_gene: NA; abundance: NA; j_gene: TRBJ2-7; v_gene: TRBV20-1; CDR3aa: CSALAGQDGSYEQYF; CDR3nt: TGCAGTGCTCTAGCGGGACAGGACGGATCCTACGAGCAGTACTTC
d_gene: NA; abundance: NA; j_gene: TRBJ2-5; v_gene: TRBV5-6; CDR3aa: CASSFRTRVETQYF; CDR3nt: TGTGCCAGCAGCTTTAGGACCAGGGTGGAGACCCAGTACTTC
d_gene: NA; abundance: many; j_gene: TRBJ1-1; v_gene: TRBV19; CDR3aa: CASSIMTGVLNTEAFF; CDR3nt: TGTGCCAGTAGTATTATGACAGGAGTCTTAAACACTGAAGCTTTCTTT
d_gene: NA; abundance: NA; j_gene: TRBJ1-3; v_gene: TRBV5-1; CDR3aa: CASSLMASAGNTIYF; CDR3nt: TGCGCCAGCAGCTTAATGGCATCGGCTGGAAACACCATATATTTT
d_gene: TRBD2; abundance: NA; j_gene: TRBJ2-3; v_gene: TRBV20-1; CDR3aa: CSAREGLASTDTQYF; CDR3nt: TGCAGTGCTAGAGAGGGACTAGCTAGCACAGATACGCAGTATTTT
d_gene: TRBD2; abundance: NA; j_gene: TRBJ2-1; v_gene: TRBV10-3; CDR3aa: CAISATGGRMNEQFF; CDR3nt: TGTGCCATCAGCGCCACTGGCGGGAGGATGAATGAGCAGTTCTTC